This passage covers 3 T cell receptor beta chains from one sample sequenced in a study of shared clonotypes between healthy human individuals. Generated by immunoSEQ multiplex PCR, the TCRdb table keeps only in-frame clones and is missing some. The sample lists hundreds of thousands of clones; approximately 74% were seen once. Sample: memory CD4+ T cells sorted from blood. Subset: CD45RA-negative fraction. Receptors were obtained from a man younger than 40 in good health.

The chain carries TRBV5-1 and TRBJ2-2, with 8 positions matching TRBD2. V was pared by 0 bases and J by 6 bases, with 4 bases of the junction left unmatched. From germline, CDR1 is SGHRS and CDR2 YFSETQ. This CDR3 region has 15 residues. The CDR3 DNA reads TGCGCCAGCAGCTTGGGTGGACTAGCCTCCGGGGAGCTGTTTTTT. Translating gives CASSLGGLASGELFF.

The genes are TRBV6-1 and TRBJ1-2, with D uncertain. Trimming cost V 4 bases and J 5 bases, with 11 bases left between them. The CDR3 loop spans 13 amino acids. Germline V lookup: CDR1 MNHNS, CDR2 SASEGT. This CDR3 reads CASSGLAGYGYTF. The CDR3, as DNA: TGTGCCAGCAGTGGTTTGGCTGGGTATGGCTACACCTTC.

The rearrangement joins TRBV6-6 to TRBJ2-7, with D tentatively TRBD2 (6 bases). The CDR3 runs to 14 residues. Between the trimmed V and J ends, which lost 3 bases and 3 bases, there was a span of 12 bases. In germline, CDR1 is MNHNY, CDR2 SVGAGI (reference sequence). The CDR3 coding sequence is TGTGCCAGCAGTTATGGGGGTAGCGGCTACGAGCAGTACTTC. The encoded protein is CASSYGGSGYEQYF.